The sequence of this TCR beta chain was determined in a study of OX40 agonist ivuxolimab in advanced cancers. Background on the study: It was permissible to have had prior anti-PD-1, anti-PD-L1 or anti-CTLA-4 therapy, and around 41% had some.

By proportion, this clone is large. CDR3 size: 14 residues. The V gene's germline CDR1 is SGHVS and CDR2 FNYEAQ. Losses at the gene ends were 0 bases for V and 6 bases for J; bases not matched to a gene: 4. The protocol was immunoSEQ multiplex PCR, while the TCRdb copy is restricted to in-frame clones and leaves out a portion. The sample has tens of thousands of clones, approximately 83% seen once; the top ten hold about 15%. The V call is TRBV7-6, the J call TRBJ2-7, with 8 bases aligning to TRBD1. The material was CD4+ or CD8+ T cells sorted from blood, obtained in a trial of the OX40 agonist ivuxolimab. This receptor was obtained from an adult with an advanced solid tumor such as melanoma, head and neck, liver or kidney cancer. The DNA for the CDR3 is TGTGCCAGCAGCTTAGCGTCCCAGGGGGCCGAGCAGTACTTC. Amino acids: CASSLASQGAEQYF.